This record looks at one T cell receptor (beta chain) sequence and its context. Its matching antigen is unknown. The data derive from a study of T cell repertoires in cytomegalovirus infection. Turning to the study itself: Shared public TCR beta signatures pointed to both CMV infection and a matching HLA type.

MiXCR was run by TCRdb on the reads, yielding one entry per CDR3 protein. The table records roughly 720,000 distinct CDR3 sequences, roughly a third of them present only once. Study results and caveats: CMV carriers having the relevant HLA were flagged by cumulative public TCR beta family frequency. CMV-specific HLA-C-restricted TCR beta clonotypes dominated the ex vivo response.

CDR1 MNHGY and CDR2 SAAAGT come from the germline V gene. The CDR3 is 16 residues long. Trimming cost V 0 bases and J 5 bases, with 17 bases left between them. The chain joins TRBV6-8 to TRBJ2-7, with D perhaps TRBD2 (6 bases). What was sequenced was PBMCs. The sequence was collected from a human donor in good health (CMV status not recorded). Some clones in this sample may be carry-over from other donors' samples. CDR3 coding DNA: TGTGCCAGCAGTTACTCGCTACACGCGGGAAGGGACGAGCAGTACTTC. It yields the protein CASSYSLHAGRDEQYF.